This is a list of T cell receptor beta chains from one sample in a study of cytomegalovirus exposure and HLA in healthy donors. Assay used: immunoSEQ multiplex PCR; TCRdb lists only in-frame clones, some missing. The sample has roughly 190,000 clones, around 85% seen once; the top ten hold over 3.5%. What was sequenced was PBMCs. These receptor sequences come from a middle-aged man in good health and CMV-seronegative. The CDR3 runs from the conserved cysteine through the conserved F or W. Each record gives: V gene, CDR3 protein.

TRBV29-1,CSVEDSTKAKNIQYF
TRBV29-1,CSVGRGSNQPQHF
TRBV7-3,CASSLTSCAGSRRGYTF
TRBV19,CATGGTGFEAFF
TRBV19,CASSIGNRGPIYGYTF
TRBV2,CASSERGRDNSPLHF
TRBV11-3,CASSLGTEIYNEQFF
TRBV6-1,CASSETVNTEAFF
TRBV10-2,CASTRDRRYEQYF
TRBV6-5,CASNGAGGQPQHF
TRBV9,CASSLFGTGPEVNYGYTF
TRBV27,CASSSPDSGNTIYF
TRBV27,CASSLQGQGVATYEQYF
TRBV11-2,CASSFGQYYEQYF
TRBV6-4,CASSRELADTQYF
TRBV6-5,CASSRSFQGSTEAFF
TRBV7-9,CASSSRAGNTEAFF
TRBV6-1,CASSVTGQGEKLFF
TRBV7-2,CASSLASSNQPQHF
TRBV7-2,CASSFYTGSGNTIYF
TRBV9,CASSVAELAGGSTDTQYF
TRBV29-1,CSVGGRLSSYEQYF
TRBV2,CASIGDGRPEAFF
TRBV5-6,CASSLMRVLGNQPQHF
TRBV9,CASSVVANEQFF
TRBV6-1,CASSEVRGISGNTIYF
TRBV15,CATSREEDRGAYF
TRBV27,CASSPGTAEAFF
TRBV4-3,CASSQGGLETQYF
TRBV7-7,CASSPSSGANVLTF
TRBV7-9,CASSQDRGNSPLHF
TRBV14,CASSLGGSRYGYTF
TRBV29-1,CSVEDYEGSPRFF
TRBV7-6,CASSKLAGGAYGYTF
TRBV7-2,CASSFANRATGELFF
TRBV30,CAWSTSGGRNEQFF
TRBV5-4,CASSFQRSTDTQYF
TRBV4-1,CASSQVERGNQPQHF
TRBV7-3,CASSRTPQETQYF
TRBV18,CASSRRGKGDYGYTF
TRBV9,CASSVADTGELFF
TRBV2,CASGKEGQGANEAFF
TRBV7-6,CASSLSTPKYNEQFF
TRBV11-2,CASSSQTSSSYEQYF
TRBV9,CASRGPGGHRAGANVLTF
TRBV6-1,CASSEATGRNGQPQHF
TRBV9,CASSVGSGGAGNEQFF
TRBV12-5,CASGSSRGTDTQYF
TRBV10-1,CASSDGGSNTEAFF
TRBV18,CASSPPTAEQPQHF
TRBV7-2,CASSSAGQGAYNEQFF